The 6 T cell receptor beta chains presented below share a single source sample, sequenced in a study of Ad26.COV2.S vaccination and SARS-CoV-2 variants. Generated by immunoSEQ multiplex PCR, the TCRdb table keeps only in-frame clones and is missing some. The sample has about 350,000 clones; approximately 90% are singletons. As to treatment: about 20 received Ad26.COV2.S at low or high dose, single or two shots; about 5 received placebo; per-sample allocation not given. Each sample was drawn 63 days after the first injection (of vaccine or placebo). Sample: peripheral blood, taken in a trial of Ad26.COV2.S vaccine versus placebo. Source of these receptors: a person between 18 and 65 years old who received the Ad26.COV2.S COVID-19 vaccine or a placebo.

This sequence joins TRBV18 and TRBJ2-7, with 7 positions matching TRBD2. Germline CDR1 KGHSH, CDR2 LQKENI. Germline trimming cut 0 bases from V and 5 bases from J; bases unmatched to any gene: 10. CDR3 length equals 16 residues. The CDR3 DNA reads as TGTGCCAGCTCACCACCCGGGACTACAGGTGGCCACGAGCAGTACTTC. This codes for CASSPPGTTGGHEQYF.

The chain combines TRBV27 with TRBJ1-1; no reliable D call. The V end was cut by 3 bases, the J end by 4 bases, with 12 bases between. Germline CDR1 is MNHEY and CDR2 is SMNVEV (reference sequence). The CDR3 runs to 14 residues. The CDR3 nucleotides read TGTGCCAGCAGTTTTTCGGAGGTACGCACTGAAGCTTTCTTT. This translates into CASSFSEVRTEAFF.

There are many counts of this clone. The chain couples TRBV12-3 or TRBV12-4 to TRBJ1-2; D is unclear. Trimming stripped 7 bases from V and 8 bases from J, with 17 bases between. This CDR3 region has 13 residues. The CDR3 DNA reads TGTGCCAGCACCTACCCCAATTGGGAGGGCTACACCTTC. Translation gives CASTYPNWEGYTF.

This clone was seen once. The V and J genes are TRBV2 and TRBJ1-1, with D uncertain. CDR1 is SNHLY and CDR2 is FYNNEI in the germline V gene. Between the trimmed V and J ends, which lost 7 bases and 0 bases, there was a span of 3 bases. There are 11 residues in the CDR3. The CDR3 spells CASKLNTEAFF. The CDR3 region has the DNA TGTGCCAGCAAGTTGAACACTGAAGCTTTCTTT.

The chain is built from TRBV19 and TRBJ2-7; 7 bases are a match to TRBD2. V shed 2 bases and J 0 bases; nucleotides not matched to a gene: 4. CDR1 is LNHDA, CDR2 SQIVND, per germline (reference sequence). CDR3 length: 15 amino acids. Here the CDR3 reads CASSISGTNSYEQYF. In nucleotides, the CDR3 is TGTGCCAGTAGTATATCCGGGACTAACTCCTACGAGCAGTACTTC.

The V and J genes are TRBV2 and TRBJ2-1; 10 nucleotides align to TRBD2. From germline, CDR1 is SNHLY and CDR2 FYNNEI. This CDR3 contains 15 residues. Trimming took 6 bases from V and 6 from J; bases not matched to a gene: 8. The CDR3 sequence: CASSPGTSVVNEQFF. CDR3 coding DNA: TGTGCCAGCAGCCCCGGGACTAGCGTCGTCAATGAGCAGTTCTTC. The whole variable domain, remainder taken from reference TRBV2 and TRBJ2-1, is EPEVTQTPSHQVTQMGQEVILRCVPISNHLYFYWYRQILGQKVEFLVSFYNNEISEKSEIFDDQFSVERPDGSNFTLKIRSTKLEDSAMYFCASSPGTSVVNEQFFGPGTRLTVL.